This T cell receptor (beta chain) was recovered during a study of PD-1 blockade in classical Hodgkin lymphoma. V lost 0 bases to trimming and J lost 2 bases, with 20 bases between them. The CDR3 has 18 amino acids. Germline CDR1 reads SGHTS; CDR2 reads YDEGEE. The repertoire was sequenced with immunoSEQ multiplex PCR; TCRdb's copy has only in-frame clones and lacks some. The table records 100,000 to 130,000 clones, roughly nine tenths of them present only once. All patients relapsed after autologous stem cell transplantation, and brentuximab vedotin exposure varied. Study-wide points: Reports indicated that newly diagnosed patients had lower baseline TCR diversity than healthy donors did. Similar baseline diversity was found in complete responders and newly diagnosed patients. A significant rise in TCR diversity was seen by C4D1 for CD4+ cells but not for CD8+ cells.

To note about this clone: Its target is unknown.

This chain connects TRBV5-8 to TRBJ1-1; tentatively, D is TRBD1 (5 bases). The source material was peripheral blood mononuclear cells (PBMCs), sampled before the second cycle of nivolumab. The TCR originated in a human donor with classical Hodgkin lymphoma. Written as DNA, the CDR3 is TGTGCCAGCAGCTTGGCCGGTTTTAGTCAGGGTAAAAACACTGAAGCTTTCTTT. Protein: CASSLAGFSQGKNTEAFF.